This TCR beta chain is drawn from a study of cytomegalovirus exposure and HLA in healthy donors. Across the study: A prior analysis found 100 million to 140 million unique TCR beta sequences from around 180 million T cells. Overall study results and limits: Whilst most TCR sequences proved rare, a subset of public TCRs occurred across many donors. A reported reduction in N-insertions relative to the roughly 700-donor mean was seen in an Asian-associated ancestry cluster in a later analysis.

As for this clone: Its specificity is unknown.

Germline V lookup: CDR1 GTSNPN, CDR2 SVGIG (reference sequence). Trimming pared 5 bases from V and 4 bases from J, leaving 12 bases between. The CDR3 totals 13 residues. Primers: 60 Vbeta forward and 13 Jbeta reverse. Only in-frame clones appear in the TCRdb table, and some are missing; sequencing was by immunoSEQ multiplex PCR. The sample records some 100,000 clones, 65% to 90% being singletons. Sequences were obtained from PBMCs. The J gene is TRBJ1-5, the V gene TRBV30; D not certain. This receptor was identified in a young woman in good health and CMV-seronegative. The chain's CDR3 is CAWSRLENQPQHF. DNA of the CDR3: TGTGCCTGGTCGAGGCTGGAGAATCAGCCCCAGCATTTT.